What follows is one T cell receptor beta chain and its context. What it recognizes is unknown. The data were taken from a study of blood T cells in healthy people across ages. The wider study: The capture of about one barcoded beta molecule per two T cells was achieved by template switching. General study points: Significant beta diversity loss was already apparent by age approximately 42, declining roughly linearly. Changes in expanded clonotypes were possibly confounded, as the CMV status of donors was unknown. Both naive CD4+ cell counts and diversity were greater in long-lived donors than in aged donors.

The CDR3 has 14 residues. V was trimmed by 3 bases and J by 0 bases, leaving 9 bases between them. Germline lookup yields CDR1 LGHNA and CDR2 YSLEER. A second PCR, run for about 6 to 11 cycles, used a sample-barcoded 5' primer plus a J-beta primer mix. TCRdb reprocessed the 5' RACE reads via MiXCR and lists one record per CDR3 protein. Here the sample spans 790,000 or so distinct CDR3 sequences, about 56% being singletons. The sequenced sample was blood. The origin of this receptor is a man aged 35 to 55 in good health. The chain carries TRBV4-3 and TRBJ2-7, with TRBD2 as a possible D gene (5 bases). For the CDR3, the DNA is TGCGCCAGCAGCCAGAGCGGCTTCTCCTACGAGCAGTACTTC. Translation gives CASSQSGFSYEQYF.